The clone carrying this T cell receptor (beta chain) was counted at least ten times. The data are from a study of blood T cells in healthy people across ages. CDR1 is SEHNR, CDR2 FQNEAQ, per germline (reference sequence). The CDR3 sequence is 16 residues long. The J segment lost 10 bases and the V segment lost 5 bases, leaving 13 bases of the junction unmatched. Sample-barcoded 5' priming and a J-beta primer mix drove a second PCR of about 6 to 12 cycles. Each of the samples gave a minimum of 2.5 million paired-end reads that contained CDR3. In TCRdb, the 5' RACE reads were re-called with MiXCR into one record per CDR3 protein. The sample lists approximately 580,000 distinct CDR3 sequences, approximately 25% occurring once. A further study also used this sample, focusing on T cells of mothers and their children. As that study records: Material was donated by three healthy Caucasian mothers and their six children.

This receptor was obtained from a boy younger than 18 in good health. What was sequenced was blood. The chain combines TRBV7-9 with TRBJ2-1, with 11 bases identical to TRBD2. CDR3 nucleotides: TGTGCCAGCAGCCGCCCCACTAGCGGGGGAAGAGAAGAGCAGTTCTTC. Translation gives CASSRPTSGGREEQFF.